This passage covers 26 T cell receptor beta chains from one sample sequenced in a study of beta chain features in type 1 diabetes. Study-level results: Type 1 diabetes patients showed a moderate but significant shortening of TCRB CDR3s in all four CD4+ subsets.

The entirety of the isolated RNA underwent reverse transcription, so expressed TCRB transcripts were sequenced. Sequencing used immunoSEQ multiplex PCR; TCRdb keeps in-frame clones, though not all of them. The sample lists more than 250,000 clones, roughly an eighth seen once, with about 0.016% in the top ten. Which antigens these TCRs recognize remains unknown. Specimen: naive CD4+ T cells from blood. Receptor source: a man in his thirties or forties with type 1 diabetes.

V usage is TRBV7-2 and J usage is TRBJ2-7; 10 nucleotides match TRBD2. CDR1 and CDR2 from the germline V gene are SGHTA and FQGNSA. Trimming took 0 bases from V and 5 from J; bases not matched to a gene: 10. The CDR3 is 17 residues long. The CDR3 sequence is CASSLAFWTSGRNEQYF. The DNA of the CDR3 is TGTGCCAGCAGCTTAGCCTTCTGGACTAGCGGACGAAACGAGCAGTACTTC.

This clone has a handful of counts. CDR3 residues: CASSVAGIGSETQYF. The CDR3 coding sequence is TGTGCCAGCAGCGTAGCGGGGATCGGGTCAGAGACCCAGTACTTC. This chain links TRBV9 with TRBJ2-5, with a tentative D call TRBD2 (5 bases). Germline CDR1 is SGDLS and CDR2 is YYNGEE. Deletions cut 0 bases from V and 4 bases from J, with 13 bases between. CDR3 length equals 15 residues.

This sequence joins TRBV28 and TRBJ2-7, with D tentatively TRBD2 (6 bases). The CDR3 has 14 residues. V lost 1 base to trimming and J lost 4 bases, with 11 bases between them. From germline, CDR1 is MDHEN and CDR2 SYDVKM. The CDR3 loop reads CASSLFPGRYEQYF. In DNA form, the CDR3 reads TGTGCCAGCAGTTTATTCCCCGGGAGATACGAGCAGTACTTC.

This chain uses TRBV27 with TRBJ1-2, with D perhaps matching TRBD1 (6 bases). The germline gives CDR1 MNHEY, CDR2 SMNVEV (reference sequence). Trimming cost V 5 bases and J 8 bases, with 12 bases left between them. The CDR3 covers 12 residues. The CDR3 nucleotides are TGTGCCAGCAGTCGGGGGGGCGGGGGCTACACCTTC. Protein sequence: CASSRGGGGYTF.

The J gene is TRBJ1-5, the V gene TRBV30, with D perhaps matching TRBD1 (5 bases). Germline CDR1 is GTSNPN and CDR2 is SVGIG (reference sequence). The CDR3 extends over 14 amino acids. The V end was cut by 1 base, the J end by 7 bases, with 14 bases between. The CDR3 spells CAWSADQGRQPQHF. The CDR3 bases are TGTGCCTGGAGTGCAGATCAGGGAAGACAGCCCCAGCATTTT.

The chain has TRBV28 and TRBJ2-2; D is perhaps TRBD2 (6 bases). The germline V gene has CDR1 MDHEN and CDR2 SYDVKM. This CDR3 has 15 amino acids. The V end lost 5 bases, the J end lost 4 bases, and 14 bases lay between the germline ends. In DNA form, the CDR3 reads TGTGCCAGCAGTCCTGGAGGGGCCTCCACCGGGGAGCTGTTTTTT. It translates to CASSPGGASTGELFF.

The chain uses TRBV2 and TRBJ2-4; tentative D call: TRBD1 (6 bases). The CDR3 consists of 12 residues. Germline V gene sequence: CDR1 SNHLY, CDR2 FYNNEI. V lost 9 bases, J lost 8 bases, and 14 bases lay in between. Here the CDR3 DNA reads TGTGCCAGTCTGGAACAGGGAGACATTCAGTACTTC. It translates to CASLEQGDIQYF.

To note about this clone: The sample contains more than one DNA sequence encoding this CDR3. The CDR3 reads CASSPSTDTQYF. For the CDR3, the DNA is TGTGCCAGTTCTCCTAGCACAGATACGCAGTATTTT. V gene TRBV7-9 combines with J gene TRBJ2-3; the D is unclear. The V gene's germline CDR1 is SEHNR and CDR2 FQNEAQ (reference sequence). The CDR3 has 12 residues. With 9 bases removed from V and 0 bases from J, the gap between germline ends came to 7 bases.

This chain's CDR3 is CASSETGQGAEQYF. The CDR3 coding sequence is TGTGCCAGCAGTGAAACGGGACAGGGTGCCGAGCAGTACTTC. The chain combines TRBV9 with TRBJ2-7, with TRBD1 identical over 9 bases. V lost 5 bases, J lost 6 bases, and 9 bases stayed unmatched. The germline V gene has CDR1 SGDLS and CDR2 YYNGEE. The CDR3 runs to 14 residues.

The chain links TRBV4-3 to TRBJ2-5; a weak D match, TRBD2 (5 bases). With 4 bases removed from V and 2 bases from J, the gap between germline ends came to 14 bases. Germline CDR1 is LGHNA and CDR2 is YSLEER. The CDR3 totals 15 residues. CDR3 amino acids: CASSPNMEAQETQYF. The CDR3 DNA is TGCGCCAGCAGCCCAAATATGGAGGCGCAAGAGACCCAGTACTTC.

This clone has at least ten counts. This chain uses TRBV4-3 with TRBJ2-2; possibly TRBD2 for D (5 bases). The V gene lost 5 bases and the J gene lost 10 bases, with 14 bases spanning the gap. The germline V gene encodes CDR1 LGHNA and CDR2 YSLEER. This CDR3 contains 13 residues. CDR3 coding DNA: TGCGCCAGCAGCTTTGAATCGGGAAAGGAGCTGTTTTTT. Protein product: CASSFESGKELFF.

The V gene is TRBV7-9, the J gene TRBJ1-5; no definite D call. The CDR3 spans 14 residues. The V gene's germline CDR1 is SEHNR and CDR2 FQNEAQ (reference sequence). Between the trimmed V and J ends, which lost 5 bases and 3 bases, there was a span of 11 bases. This chain's CDR3 is CASSPDTYNQPQHF. CDR3 DNA: TGTGCCAGCAGCCCAGACACTTACAATCAGCCCCAGCATTTT.

This clone was recorded a few times. The gene calls are TRBV29-1 and TRBJ2-7; 14 bases match TRBD2. The CDR3 has 13 amino acids. V trimming: 4 bases; J trimming: 5 bases; junction bases outside the gene matches: 1. Germline CDR1 and CDR2: SQVTM and ANQGSEA. The CDR3 is CSVGLAGGNEQYF. The CDR3 coding sequence is TGCAGCGTTGGACTAGCGGGAGGGAACGAGCAGTACTTC.

This chain uses TRBV18 with TRBJ2-3; 8 bases align to TRBD2. With 0 bases clipped from V and 5 bases from J, the junction kept 10 bases outside the gene matches. Germline CDR1 KGHSH, CDR2 LQKENI. The length of the CDR3 is 17 residues. The DNA of the CDR3 is TGTGCCAGCTCACCACCCCTACAAGCGGGAGAGCAAGATACGCAGTATTTT. It codes for CASSPPLQAGEQDTQYF.

The chain links TRBV25-1 to TRBJ2-2, with TRBD1 matching over 8 bases. This CDR3 comprises 16 residues. V trimming: 8 bases; J trimming: 6 bases; junction bases outside the gene matches: 14. Germline-derived CDR1 and CDR2 are MGHDK and SYGVNS. The CDR3 DNA is TGTGCCAGCGGTACAGGGGGGAAACCGTGGGCCGGGGAGCTGTTTTTT. Its translation is CASGTGGKPWAGELFF.

This clone was picked up a small number of times. The chain recombines TRBV5-1 with TRBJ2-5; 10 nucleotides line up with TRBD2. This CDR3 has 16 amino acids. The trim removed 3 bases at V and 4 bases at J, leaving 9 bases unmatched. Germline values: CDR1 SGHRS, CDR2 YFSETQ. For the CDR3, the DNA is TGCGCCAGCAGCTCGACTAGCGGGCCTGGGGGAGAGACCCAGTACTTC. This encodes CASSSTSGPGGETQYF.

The rearrangement links TRBV7-9 to TRBJ1-4; the match to TRBD1 covers 7 bases. The CDR3 is made up of 16 amino acids. Trimming removed 5 bases from V and 7 bases from J; junction bases left unmatched: 13. CDR1 and CDR2 (germline): SEHNR, FQNEAQ (reference sequence). CDR3 in amino acids: CASSPGQHLPFEKLFF. Written as DNA, the CDR3 is TGTGCCAGCAGCCCGGGACAGCATCTACCTTTTGAAAAACTGTTTTTT.

The chain combines TRBV7-9 with TRBJ2-3, with D perhaps matching TRBD2 (5 bases). Trimming took 9 bases from V and 6 from J, leaving 22 bases between them. This CDR3 is built from 15 residues. The V gene's germline CDR1 is SEHNR and CDR2 FQNEAQ (reference sequence). This CDR3 is CASGSAGGLADTQYF. CDR3 nucleotides: TGTGCCAGTGGATCGGCAGGAGGTCTGGCGGATACGCAGTATTTT.

The rearrangement uses TRBV18 and TRBJ2-2, with 9 bases identical to TRBD1. Trimming cost V 6 bases and J 4 bases; bases outside gene matches: 3. Germline CDR1 is KGHSH and CDR2 is LQKENI. The length of the CDR3 is 14 residues. This chain's CDR3 is CASSQGQGTGELFF. DNA of the CDR3: TGTGCCAGCTCCCAGGGACAGGGCACCGGGGAGCTGTTTTTT.

This chain joins TRBV7-9 and TRBJ2-2; TRBD1 might be the D (6 bases). From germline, CDR1 is SEHNR and CDR2 FQNEAQ (reference sequence). The CDR3 sequence is 14 residues long. Trimming took off 5 bases at V and 1 base at J, with 8 bases between the two ends. This chain's CDR3 is CASSAQGNTGELFF. CDR3 bases: TGTGCCAGCAGCGCACAGGGGAACACCGGGGAGCTGTTTTTT. Together with reference TRBV7-9 and TRBJ2-2, the CDR3 gives the full variable domain: DTGVSQNPRHKITKRGQNVTFRCDPISEHNRLYWYRQTLGQGPEFLTYFQNEAQLEKSRLLSDRFSAERPKGSFSTLEIQRTEQGDSAMYLCASSAQGNTGELFFGEGSRLTVL.

This clone was detected only a few times. This sequence joins TRBV9 and TRBJ2-2; no clear D. CDR1 and CDR2 from the germline V gene are SGDLS and YYNGEE. This CDR3 region has 15 residues. V was pared by 4 bases and J by 5 bases, with 15 bases between. Written as DNA, the CDR3 is TGTGCCAGCAGCCCGTCCCCACAGTCTACCGGGGAGCTGTTTTTT. It codes for CASSPSPQSTGELFF.

The table lists this clone with a few counts. The chain joins TRBV7-9 to TRBJ2-1; TRBD1 agrees at 9 bases. CDR1 and CDR2 from the germline V gene are SEHNR and FQNEAQ (reference sequence). V lost 1 base, J lost 6 bases, and 10 bases stayed unmatched. CDR3 length: 17 residues. This chain's CDR3 is CASSLVGTGIQLNEQFF. The CDR3 nucleotides are TGTGCCAGCAGCTTAGTAGGGACAGGGATACAACTCAATGAGCAGTTCTTC.

The V gene is TRBV7-9, the J gene TRBJ2-7; 7 nucleotides match TRBD2. Germline V gene lookup returns CDR1 SEHNR and CDR2 FQNEAQ (reference sequence). This CDR3 spans 15 amino acids. The junction had 5 bases not matched to a gene; V was cut back by 0 bases and J by 3 bases. This CDR3 reads CASSLARGGSYEQYF. CDR3 nucleotides: TGTGCCAGCAGCTTAGCGCGGGGAGGGAGCTACGAGCAGTACTTC.

V gene TRBV29-1 combines with J gene TRBJ1-1; the match to TRBD1 covers 7 bases. This CDR3 has 14 amino acids. Germline-derived CDR1 and CDR2 are SQVTM and ANQGSEA. Trimming cost V 7 bases and J 2 bases; bases outside gene matches: 10. For the CDR3, the DNA is TGCAGCGCGTTCGACAGGGCAAAAAACACTGAAGCTTTCTTT. This gives the protein CSAFDRAKNTEAFF.

The chain employs TRBV21-1 and TRBJ2-7; TRBD1, as called in the table, went unchecked against the DNA. TRBV21-1 is a recognized pseudogene. This CDR3 has 16 residues. CDR3 sequence: CASSKGGQAPADEQYF. The CDR3 region has the DNA TGTGCCAGCAGCAAAGGAGGACAGGCTCCCGCTGACGAGCAGTACTTC.

This clone occurred a few times. The gene calls are TRBV20-1 and TRBJ2-1; D remains ambiguous. V was pared by 4 bases and J by 7 bases, with 8 bases between. The germline V gene encodes CDR1 DFQATT and CDR2 SNEGSKA (reference sequence). The CDR3 loop spans 11 amino acids. CDR3 in amino acids: CSATERNEQFF. CDR3 nucleotides: TGCAGTGCTACGGAGCGTAATGAGCAGTTCTTC.